This T cell receptor beta chain was retrieved from a study of post-analysis software for immune sequencing data. On the study more broadly: Disease courses included relapsing-remitting, secondary progressive and progressive-relapsing multiple sclerosis.

Germline CDR1 and CDR2: SGHTA and FQGNSA. This CDR3 is built from 14 residues. V was shortened by 5 bases and J by 0 bases, with 10 bases between the two germline ends. Findings and caveats of the study: In patients, TRBV5-6, TRBV5-1 and TRBV20-1 belonged to roughly 5 TRBV segments found more frequently than in controls. Normalized Chao1 diversity in multiple sclerosis patients fell significantly below that of controls. Samples from a shared batch, those prepared together, strongly co-clustered by F measure.

Presence of unique molecular identifiers characterized the TCR beta cDNA libraries. The source material, about 0.9 to 10 million T cells, gave rise to approximately 520,000 cDNA molecules. TCRdb reanalysed the PCR reads using MiXCR and keeps one entry per CDR3 protein. The sample carries 430,000 or so distinct CDR3 sequences, roughly 40% recorded once. This clonotype was counted only a few times. Its target is unknown. The sample comprised blood. This rearrangement joins TRBV7-2 to TRBJ2-5; no clear D. The source of this sequence is a girl aged 2-10 years with multiple sclerosis. CDR3 sequence: CASSINRDQETQYF. The CDR3 DNA sequence: TGTGCCAGCAGCATCAACCGGGACCAAGAGACCCAGTACTTC. Full variable domain (remainder filled in from reference TRBV7-2 and TRBJ2-5): GAGVSQSPSNKVTEKGKDVELRCDPISGHTALYWYRQSLGQGLEFLIYFQGNSAPDKSGLPSDRFSAERTGGSVSTLTIQRTQQEDSAVYLCASSINRDQETQYFGPGTRLLVL.